This passage covers 15 T cell receptor beta chains from one sample sequenced in a study of T cells in women clearing cervical HPV infection. The assay was immunoSEQ multiplex PCR, and TCRdb's table has in-frame clones only and misses some. The sample has some 40,000 clones. The source material was blood buffy coat. The origin of the receptors is a woman between 18 and 75 years old with a cervical HPV16 infection that either progressed to CIN3+ or cleared (not recorded which).

The CDR3: CASSLDTNTGELFF. The covered CDR3 bases are TGTGCCAGCAGCTTGGATACGAACACCGGGGAG. This chain uses TRBV5-6 with TRBJ2-2; the D is unclear. Read data end 3 residues before the CDR3 end; the end is taken from the germline J gene. CDR3 length: 14 residues. The V end lost 0 bases, the J end lost 0 bases, and 3 bases lay between the germline ends. Germline values: CDR1 SGHDT, CDR2 YYEEEE.

As for this clone: The sequence runs out 3 residues before the end of the CDR3; the remainder is reconstructed from the germline J gene. The chain joins TRBV13 to TRBJ2-3, with TRBD2 matching over 12 bases. The CDR3 is 17 residues long. Germline CDR1 and CDR2: PRHDT and FYEKMQ (reference sequence). The ends lost 8 bases at V and 2 bases at J; junction bases unmatched: 11. The CDR3 DNA, read in part, is TGTGCCAGCGGCGTCCCCCTAGCGGGAGGGACCACAGATACG. It encodes CASGVPLAGGTTDT. The entire CDR3 is CASGVPLAGGTTDTQYF.

A remark on this clone: The CDR3 goes on 3 residues after the read ends, and that part is filled in from the germline J gene. V gene TRBV20-1 combines with J gene TRBJ2-7; D perhaps matches TRBD2 (5 bases). The germline gives CDR1 DFQATT, CDR2 SNEGSKA (reference sequence). With 3 bases removed from V and 4 bases from J, the gap between germline ends came to 16 bases. CDR3 length: 14 residues. Incomplete CDR3 DNA: TGCAGTGCTAGGAAGGCCGGCGGGTCTTACGAG. Translating gives CSARKAGGSYE. The CDR3 reads in full as CSARKAGGSYEQYF.

Notes on this clone: The read ends 3 residues shy of where the CDR3 ends; the end is completed using the germline J gene. The chain combines TRBV7-3 with TRBJ2-7, with 10 bases fitting TRBD1. The V segment lost 5 bases and the J segment 3 bases; nucleotides outside the gene matches: 7. CDR1 and CDR2 (germline): SGHTA, FQGTGA. This CDR3 is 15 amino acids long. CDR3 DNA (partial): TGTGCCAGCAGCCTGGGACAGGGGTTCGGCTACGAG. Protein sequence: CASSLGQGFGYE. The whole CDR3 reads CASSLGQGFGYEQYF.

As regards this clone: Read data end 3 residues before the CDR3 end; the end is taken from the germline J gene. The V and J genes are TRBV5-1 and TRBJ1-5; D is unclear. The CDR3 spans 13 residues. V lost 0 bases and J lost 4, with 5 bases in between. The germline V gene has CDR1 SGHRS and CDR2 YFSETQ. The CDR3 DNA, read in part, is TGCGCCAGCAGCTTGGCCCCTAATCAGCCC. This encodes CASSLAPNQP. The full CDR3 is CASSLAPNQPQHF.

Turning to this clone: The read terminates 3 residues before the CDR3 end, so the remaining end is supplied by the germline J gene. V gene TRBV6-1 combines with J gene TRBJ2-3, with 10 bases fitting TRBD2. The CDR3 has 16 residues. Per germline, CDR1 MNHNS and CDR2 SASEGT. The CDR3 DNA, read in part, is TGTGCCAGCAGTGAAGCGTGGACTAGCGGACAAGAGGCG. It is translated as CASSEAWTSGQEA. Given in full, the CDR3 is CASSEAWTSGQEAQYF.

Comment on this clone: The sequenced fragment ends 3 residues before the CDR3 boundary, so the rest is inferred from the germline J gene. V usage is TRBV5-6 and J usage is TRBJ2-7; TRBD1 might be the D (6 bases). Trimming took 1 base from V and 4 from J, leaving 15 bases between them. This CDR3 region has 15 residues. CDR1 is SGHDT and CDR2 is YYEEEE in the germline V gene. CDR3 DNA, as far as it was read: TGTGCCAGCAGCTTGTTGGGGACATCCGCATACGAG. Encoded protein: CASSLLGTSAYE. The whole CDR3 protein is CASSLLGTSAYEQYF.

About this clone: The read comes to an end 3 residues before the CDR3 does, leaving the germline J gene to fill in the end. V and J are TRBV2 and TRBJ2-1, with 10 nucleotides matching TRBD1. In germline, CDR1 is SNHLY, CDR2 FYNNEI. This CDR3 region has 16 residues. V gave up 0 bases and J gave up 9 bases; unmatched junction bases: 8. The sequenced CDR3 bases are TGTGCCAGCAGTGAAGCGCTTGGGACAGGGGAAGGTGAG. Protein product: CASSEALGTGEGE. The whole CDR3 sequence reads CASSEALGTGEGEQFF.

CDR3: CSAHSGSDYNEQFF. The sequenced CDR3 bases are TGCAGTGCCCACAGCGGGTCCGACTACAATGAG. The V gene is TRBV20-1, the J gene TRBJ2-1; D perhaps matches TRBD2 (6 bases). The read comes to an end 3 residues before the CDR3 does, leaving the germline J gene to fill in the end. The V and J ends lost 6 bases and 3 bases respectively, with 15 bases between them. The CDR3 is 14 residues long. Per the germline V gene, CDR1 is DFQATT and CDR2 is SNEGSKA (reference sequence).

Turning to this clone: The read falls 3 residues short of the CDR3 end, and the missing part is taken from the germline J gene. The V gene is TRBV20-1, the J gene TRBJ1-6; 10 bases match TRBD1. The CDR3 loop spans 15 amino acids. V was pared by 6 bases and J by 7 bases, with 9 bases of the junction left unmatched. The germline gives CDR1 DFQATT, CDR2 SNEGSKA (reference sequence). The CDR3 protein is CSAPLTGGENSPLHF. The covered CDR3 bases are TGCAGTGCCCCACTGACAGGGGGCGAGAATTCACCC.

Note on this clone: The CDR3 end falls 3 residues outside the read, so it is completed with the germline J gene. The chain is built from TRBV29-1 and TRBJ2-7; TRBD1 is a possible D gene (6 bases). The CDR3 length is 13 residues. Trimming stripped 6 bases from V and 6 bases from J, with 18 bases between. CDR1 and CDR2 (germline): SQVTM, ANQGSEA. The CDR3 sequence is CSVMPIQGSEQYF. Incomplete CDR3 DNA: TGCAGCGTAATGCCCATACAGGGTTCCGAG.

CDR3 residues: CASSSDPGLNNEQFF. The covered CDR3 bases are TGTGCCAGCAGCTCGGATCCGGGACTTAACAATGAG. The chain is built from TRBV7-3 and TRBJ2-1; D might be TRBD2 (6 bases). With the read ending 3 residues before the CDR3 end, the germline J gene is used to fill in that end. The V and J ends lost 4 bases and 5 bases respectively, with 15 bases between them. CDR1 is SGHTA, CDR2 FQGTGA, per germline. CDR3 length equals 15 residues.

As for this clone: The CDR3 end falls 3 residues outside the read, so it is completed with the germline J gene. This chain connects TRBV5-5 to TRBJ2-3, with TRBD1 identical over 10 bases. Germline V gene lookup returns CDR1 SGHKS and CDR2 YYEKEE (reference sequence). The V segment lost 0 bases and the J segment 3 bases; nucleotides outside the gene matches: 1. The CDR3 covers 15 residues. CDR3 DNA, as far as it was read: TGTGCCAGCAGCTTGGGACAGGGGGCGACAGATACG. This encodes CASSLGQGATDT. The complete CDR3 sequence is CASSLGQGATDTQYF.

Note on this clone: The read terminates 3 residues before the CDR3 end, so the remaining end is supplied by the germline J gene. The chain joins TRBV2 to TRBJ1-2, with 7 bases identical to TRBD1. The ends lost 6 bases at V and 4 bases at J; junction bases unmatched: 11. Germline CDR1 SNHLY, CDR2 FYNNEI. This CDR3 is built from 15 residues. CDR3 protein: CASRDRDSRTYGYTF. The DNA read from the CDR3 is TGTGCCAGCAGAGACCGGGACAGTCGGACCTATGGC.

Comments on this clone: The read ends 3 residues before the CDR3 terminus; that terminus is restored from the germline J gene. The J gene is TRBJ2-2, the V gene TRBV7-6; unclear D gene. The CDR3 loop spans 14 amino acids. Germline loops: CDR1 SGHVS, CDR2 FNYEAQ. The sequenced CDR3 bases are TGTGCCAGCGAACTCCTTACAACTAATGAAAAG. As protein: CASELLTTNEK. The full CDR3 reads CASELLTTNEKLFF.